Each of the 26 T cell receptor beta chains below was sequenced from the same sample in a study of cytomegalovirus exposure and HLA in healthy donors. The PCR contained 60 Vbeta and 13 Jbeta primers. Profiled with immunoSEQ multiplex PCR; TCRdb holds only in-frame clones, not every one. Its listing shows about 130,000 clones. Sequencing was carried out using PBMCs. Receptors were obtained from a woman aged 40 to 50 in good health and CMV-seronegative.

In DNA, the CDR3 is TGCGCCAGCAGCCCTCTTTGGGGGGGTTATGAAAAACTGTTTTTT. This translates into CASSPLWGGYEKLFF. The V and J genes are TRBV4-1 and TRBJ1-4; D might be TRBD1 (5 bases). CDR3 length: 15 amino acids. Germline V CDR1 and CDR2: MGHRA, YSYEKL. V was cut by 4 bases and J by 6 bases, with 15 bases left in between.

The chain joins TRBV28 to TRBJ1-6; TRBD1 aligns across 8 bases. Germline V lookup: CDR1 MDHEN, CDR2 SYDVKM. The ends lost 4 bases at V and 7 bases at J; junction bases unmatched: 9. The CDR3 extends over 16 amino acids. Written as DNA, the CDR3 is TGTGCCAGCAGTTCTATACTCGACAGGGGCAATTCACCCCTCCACTTT. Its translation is CASSSILDRGNSPLHF.

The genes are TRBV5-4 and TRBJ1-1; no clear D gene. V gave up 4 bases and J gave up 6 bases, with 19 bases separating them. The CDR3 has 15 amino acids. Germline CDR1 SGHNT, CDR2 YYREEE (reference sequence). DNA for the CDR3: TGTGCCAGCAGCCCCTTGGCGGCGGTCGTGTCTGAAGCTTTCTTT. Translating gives CASSPLAAVVSEAFF.

CDR3 sequence (DNA): TGTGCCAGTAGTATAGTCACGGGGGTTTCAAGTAAAAGGGTTCAGTACTTC. Residues: CASSIVTGVSSKRVQYF. This chain joins TRBV19 and TRBJ2-4, with a possible D match to TRBD2 (6 bases). Germline loops: CDR1 LNHDA, CDR2 SQIVND (reference sequence). The CDR3 consists of 17 residues. V was pared by 1 base and J by 11 bases, with 24 bases between.

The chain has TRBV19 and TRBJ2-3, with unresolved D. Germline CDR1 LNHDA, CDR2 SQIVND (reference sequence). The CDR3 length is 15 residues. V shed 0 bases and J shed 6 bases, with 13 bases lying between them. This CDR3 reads CASSIDPRPEDTQYF. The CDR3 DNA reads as TGTGCCAGTAGTATAGATCCGCGGCCGGAGGATACGCAGTATTTT.

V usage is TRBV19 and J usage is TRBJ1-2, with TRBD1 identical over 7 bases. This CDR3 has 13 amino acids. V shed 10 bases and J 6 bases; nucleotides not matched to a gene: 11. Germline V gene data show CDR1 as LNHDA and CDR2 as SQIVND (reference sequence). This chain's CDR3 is CATAGQLRDGYTF. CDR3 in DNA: TGTGCCACCGCGGGACAGCTAAGGGATGGCTACACCTTC. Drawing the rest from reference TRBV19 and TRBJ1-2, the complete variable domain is DGGITQSPKYLFRKEGQNVTLSCEQNLNHDAMYWYRQDPGQGLRLIYYSQIVNDFQKGDIAEGYSVSREKKESFPLTVTSAQKNPTAFYLCATAGQLRDGYTFGSGTRLTVV.

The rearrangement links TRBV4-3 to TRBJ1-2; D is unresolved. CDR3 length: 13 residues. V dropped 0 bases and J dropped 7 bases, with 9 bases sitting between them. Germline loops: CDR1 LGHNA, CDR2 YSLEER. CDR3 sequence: CASSQEGEGGYTF. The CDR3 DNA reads TGCGCCAGCAGCCAAGAGGGAGAAGGTGGCTACACCTTC.

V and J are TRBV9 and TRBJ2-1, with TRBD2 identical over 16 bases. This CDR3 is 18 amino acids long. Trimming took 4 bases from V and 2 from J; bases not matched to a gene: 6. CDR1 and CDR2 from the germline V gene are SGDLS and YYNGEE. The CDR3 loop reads CASSPGTSGGVAYNEQFF. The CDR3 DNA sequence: TGTGCCAGCAGCCCAGGGACTAGCGGGGGGGTCGCCTACAATGAGCAGTTCTTC.

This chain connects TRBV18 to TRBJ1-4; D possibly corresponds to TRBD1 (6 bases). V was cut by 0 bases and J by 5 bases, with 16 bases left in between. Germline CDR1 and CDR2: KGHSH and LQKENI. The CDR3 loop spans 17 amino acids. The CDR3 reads CASSPPSFQGQNEKLFF. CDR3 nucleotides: TGTGCCAGCTCACCACCTTCATTCCAGGGGCAAAATGAAAAACTGTTTTTT.

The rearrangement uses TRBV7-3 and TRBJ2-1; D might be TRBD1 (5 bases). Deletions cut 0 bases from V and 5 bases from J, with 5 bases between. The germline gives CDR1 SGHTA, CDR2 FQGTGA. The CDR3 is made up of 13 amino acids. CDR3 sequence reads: CASSLTRDNEQFF. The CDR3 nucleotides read TGTGCCAGCAGCTTAACCAGGGACAATGAGCAGTTCTTC.

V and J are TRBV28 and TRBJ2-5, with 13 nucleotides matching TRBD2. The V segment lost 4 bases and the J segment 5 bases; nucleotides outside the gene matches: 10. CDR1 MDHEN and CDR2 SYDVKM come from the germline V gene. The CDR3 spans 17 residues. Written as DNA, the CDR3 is TGTGCCAGCAGTTCGCAGACTAGCGGGGGGCCCATGGAGACCCAGTACTTC. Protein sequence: CASSSQTSGGPMETQYF.

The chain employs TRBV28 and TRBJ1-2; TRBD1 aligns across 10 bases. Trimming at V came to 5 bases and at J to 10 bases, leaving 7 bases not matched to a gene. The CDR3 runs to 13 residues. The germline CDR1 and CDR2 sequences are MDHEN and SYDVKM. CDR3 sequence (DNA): TGTGCCAGCAGTCCCGACAGGGGGCGTTACTACACCTTC. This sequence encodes CASSPDRGRYYTF.

The CDR3 is CASSVNRGGGYTF. For the CDR3, the DNA is TGTGCCAGCAGCGTCAACAGGGGCGGGGGCTACACCTTC. The V and J genes are TRBV7-8 and TRBJ1-2, with 7 bases lining up with TRBD1. The CDR3 has 13 amino acids. Germline V gene sequence: CDR1 SGHVS, CDR2 FQNEAQ. The ends lost 5 bases at V and 8 bases at J; junction bases unmatched: 8.

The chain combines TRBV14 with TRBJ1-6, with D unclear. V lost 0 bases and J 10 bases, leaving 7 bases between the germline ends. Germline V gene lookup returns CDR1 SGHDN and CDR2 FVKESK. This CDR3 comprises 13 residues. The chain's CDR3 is CASSQDRGSPLHF. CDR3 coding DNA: TGTGCCAGCAGCCAAGACCGCGGCTCACCCCTCCACTTT.

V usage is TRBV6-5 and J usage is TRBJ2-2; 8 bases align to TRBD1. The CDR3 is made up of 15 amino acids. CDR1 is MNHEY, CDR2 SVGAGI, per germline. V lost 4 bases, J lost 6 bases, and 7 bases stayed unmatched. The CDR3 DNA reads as TGTGCCAGCAGTTCCGGGACAGGAAGGGCCGGGGAGCTGTTTTTT. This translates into CASSSGTGRAGELFF.

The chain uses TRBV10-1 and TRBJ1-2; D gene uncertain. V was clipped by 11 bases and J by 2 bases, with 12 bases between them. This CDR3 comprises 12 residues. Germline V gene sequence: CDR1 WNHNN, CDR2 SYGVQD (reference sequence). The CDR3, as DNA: TGCGCCGACTTTGAAGTAAACTATGGCTACACCTTC. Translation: CADFEVNYGYTF.

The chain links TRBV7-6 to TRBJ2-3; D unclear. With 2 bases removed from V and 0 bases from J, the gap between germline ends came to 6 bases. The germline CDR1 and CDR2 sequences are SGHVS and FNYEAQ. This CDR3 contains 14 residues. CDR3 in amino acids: CASSLSGSTDTQYF. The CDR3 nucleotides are TGTGCCAGCAGCTTATCCGGGAGCACAGATACGCAGTATTTT.

The CDR3 region is CASSLGLDSHTNEKLFF. In nucleotides, the CDR3 is TGCGCCAGCAGCTTGGGGTTGGACAGTCACACTAATGAAAAACTGTTTTTT. The chain uses TRBV5-1 and TRBJ1-4; D is possibly TRBD1 (6 bases). There are 17 residues in the CDR3. Trimming shortened V by 0 bases and J by 2 bases, and 14 bases separated the two germline ends. Germline V gene lookup returns CDR1 SGHRS and CDR2 YFSETQ.

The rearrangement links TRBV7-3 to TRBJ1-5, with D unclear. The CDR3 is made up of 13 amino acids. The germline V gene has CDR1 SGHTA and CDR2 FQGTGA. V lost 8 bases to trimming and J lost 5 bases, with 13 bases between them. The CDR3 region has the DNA TGTGCCAGCTCCCTTGGGCGCGATCAGCCCCAGCATTTT. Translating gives CASSLGRDQPQHF.

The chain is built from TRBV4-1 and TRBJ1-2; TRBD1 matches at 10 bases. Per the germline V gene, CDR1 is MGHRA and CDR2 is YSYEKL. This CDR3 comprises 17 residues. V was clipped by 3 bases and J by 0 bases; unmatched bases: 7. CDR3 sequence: CASSHPGQGTSNYGYTF. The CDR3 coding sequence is TGCGCCAGCAGCCACCCGGGACAGGGGACTTCTAACTATGGCTACACCTTC.

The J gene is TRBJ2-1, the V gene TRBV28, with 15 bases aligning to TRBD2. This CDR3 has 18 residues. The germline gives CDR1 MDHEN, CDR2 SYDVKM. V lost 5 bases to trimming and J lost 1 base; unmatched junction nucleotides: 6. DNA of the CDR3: TGTGCCAGCAGTGACCGGACTAGCGGGGGGGTATCCTACAATGAGCAGTTCTTC. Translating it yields CASSDRTSGGVSYNEQFF. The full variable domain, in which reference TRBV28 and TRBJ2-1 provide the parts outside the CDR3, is DVKVTQSSRYLVKRTGEKVFLECVQDMDHENMFWYRQDPGLGLRLIYFSYDVKMKEKGDIPEGYSVSREKKERFSLILESASTNQTSMYLCASSDRTSGGVSYNEQFFGPGTRLTVL.

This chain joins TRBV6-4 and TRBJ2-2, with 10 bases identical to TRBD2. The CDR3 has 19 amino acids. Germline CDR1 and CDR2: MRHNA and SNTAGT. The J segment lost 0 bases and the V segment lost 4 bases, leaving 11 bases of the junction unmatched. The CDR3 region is CASSGPSGGAHPNTGELFF. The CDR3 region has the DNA TGTGCCAGCAGTGGGCCAAGCGGGGGGGCCCACCCGAACACCGGGGAGCTGTTTTTT.

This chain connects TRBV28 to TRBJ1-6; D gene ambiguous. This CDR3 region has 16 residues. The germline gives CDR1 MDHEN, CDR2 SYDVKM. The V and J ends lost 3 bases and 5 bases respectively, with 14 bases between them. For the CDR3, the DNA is TGTGCCAGCAGTTTGGAGGTGACCCTTGATAATTCACCCCTCCACTTT. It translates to CASSLEVTLDNSPLHF.

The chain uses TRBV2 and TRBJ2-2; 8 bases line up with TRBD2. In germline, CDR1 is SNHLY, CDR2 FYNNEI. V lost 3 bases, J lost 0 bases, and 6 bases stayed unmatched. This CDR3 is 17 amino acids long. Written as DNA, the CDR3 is TGTGCCAGCAGTGAGTATCCAGCGGGAGCGAACACCGGGGAGCTGTTTTTT. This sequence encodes CASSEYPAGANTGELFF.

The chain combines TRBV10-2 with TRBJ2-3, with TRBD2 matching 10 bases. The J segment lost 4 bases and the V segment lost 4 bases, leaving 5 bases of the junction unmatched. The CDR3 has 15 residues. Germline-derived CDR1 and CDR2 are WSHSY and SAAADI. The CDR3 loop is CASSGSGGASDTQYF. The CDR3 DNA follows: TGCGCCAGCAGTGGGAGCGGGGGGGCTTCAGATACGCAGTATTTT.

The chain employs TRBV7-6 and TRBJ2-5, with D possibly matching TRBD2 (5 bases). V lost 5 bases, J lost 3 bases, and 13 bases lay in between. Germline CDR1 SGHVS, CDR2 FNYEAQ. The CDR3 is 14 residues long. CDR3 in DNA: TGTGCCAGCAGCCGCGGAGGACTGGAAGAGACCCAGTACTTC. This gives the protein CASSRGGLEETQYF. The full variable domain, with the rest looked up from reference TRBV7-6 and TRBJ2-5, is GAGVSQSPRYKVTKRGQDVALRCDPISGHVSLYWYRQALGQGPEFLTYFNYEAQQDKSGLPNDRFSAERPEGSISTLTIQRTEQRDSAMYRCASSRGGLEETQYFGPGTRLLVL.